Described below is a single T cell receptor (beta chain) sequence and its context. These data originate in a study of blood T cell repertoires in COVID-19. V gave up 0 bases and J gave up 2 bases, with 10 bases separating them. This CDR3 comprises 15 residues. Germline CDR1 SGHTS, CDR2 YDEGEE. Repertoires were generated with immunoSEQ multiplex PCR, while TCRdb's copy carries only in-frame clones and drops some. The sample yields approximately 180,000 clones, approximately 89% seen once. Source material: PBMCs or T cells enriched from blood (not recorded which). V gene TRBV5-8 combines with J gene TRBJ2-3, with D perhaps matching TRBD2 (6 bases). The sequence was collected from a man in his forties who had recovered from COVID-19. CDR3 sequence (DNA): TGTGCCAGCAGCTTGGTTGGAGGGATCACAGATACGCAGTATTTT. Its protein product is CASSLVGGITDTQYF.